This section outlines one T cell receptor beta chain sequence together with its context. The antigen remains undetermined. Trimming took 4 bases from V and 14 from J, leaving 21 bases between them. Germline V gives CDR1 GTSNPN, CDR2 SVGIG (reference sequence). The CDR3 loop spans 14 amino acids. Clones were read by immunoSEQ multiplex PCR, and TCRdb kept only the in-frame ones, dropping some. This sample has around 150,000 clones, with under 95% found just once. The study pooled second doses at about 4 or about 12 weeks. These data are taken from a study of T cell responses to AZD1222 COVID-19 vaccine. Points from the study as a whole: Within unmutated variant regions lay the reported targets of nearly half of spike-specific TCRs.

The V and J genes are TRBV30 and TRBJ1-6, with a tentative D call TRBD1 (5 bases). The receptor's source is an adult who received the AZD1222 COVID-19 vaccine. The material was peripheral blood, obtained 28 days after the second AZD1222 dose. This chain's CDR3 is CAWTSTYRFTTLHF. Written as DNA, the CDR3 is TGTGCCTGGACCTCAACGTACAGGTTTACGACCCTCCACTTT.